A selection of T cell receptor beta chains follows, all from one sample in a study of cytomegalovirus exposure and HLA in healthy donors. Profiled with immunoSEQ multiplex PCR; TCRdb holds only in-frame clones, not every one. Of about 190,000 clones in the sample, more than 80% are singletons; the top ten hold less than 8.5%. The specimen was PBMCs. Source of these receptors: a man between 18 and 29 years old in good health and CMV-seropositive. Each CDR3 is given without its conserved first and last residue.

v_gene: TRBV4-1; CDR3aa: ASSQYRYEQY
v_gene: TRBV11-2; CDR3aa: ASSLPTRDTQY
v_gene: TRBV29-1; CDR3aa: SGGGGQGVDYGYT
v_gene: TRBV6-4; CDR3aa: ASSDSPLAGGTPDTQY
v_gene: TRBV7-2; CDR3aa: ASSNRDLNYGYT
v_gene: TRBV9; CDR3aa: ASSVGPTTTYEQY
v_gene: TRBV6-1; CDR3aa: ASSAYTYNEQF
v_gene: TRBV28; CDR3aa: ASSLDRYGYT
v_gene: TRBV27; CDR3aa: ASSPRDREPGGNQPQH
v_gene: TRBV7-9; CDR3aa: ASSLKGSQRESYEQY
v_gene: TRBV15; CDR3aa: ATSRDRAGHYEQY
v_gene: TRBV7-8; CDR3aa: ASSSSPGTSERTDTQY
v_gene: TRBV5-1; CDR3aa: ASSLDLLRNGTSGRALPYEQY
v_gene: TRBV4-3; CDR3aa: ASSQDSGTGISYGYT
v_gene: TRBV5-6; CDR3aa: ASTIQGETQY
v_gene: TRBV27; CDR3aa: ASSFGQGSSEAF
v_gene: TRBV6-6; CDR3aa: ASSYIEKLF
v_gene: TRBV6-1; CDR3aa: ASSTGSYEQY
v_gene: TRBV9; CDR3aa: ASSVLAGVAGDTQY
v_gene: TRBV5-1; CDR3aa: ASSFGVGNTEAF
v_gene: TRBV27; CDR3aa: ASSFMREVPDTQY
v_gene: TRBV6-1; CDR3aa: ASSESATDIYEQY
v_gene: TRBV5-4; CDR3aa: ASSTARQGALDGYT
v_gene: TRBV28; CDR3aa: ASSLWVEQPQH
v_gene: TRBV19; CDR3aa: ASSTRPAVKGYT
v_gene: TRBV11-2; CDR3aa: ASSLWGHDEQF
v_gene: TRBV29-1; CDR3aa: SVWGEYGYT
v_gene: TRBV23-1; CDR3aa: ASSHFSGLAGETQY
v_gene: TRBV5-1; CDR3aa: ASSFGTKSSYEQY
v_gene: TRBV4-1; CDR3aa: ASSQVGQGIRTQH
v_gene: TRBV19; CDR3aa: ASSRMHSGTYEQY
v_gene: TRBV9; CDR3aa: ASSVSIALAGEQY
v_gene: TRBV5-1; CDR3aa: ASSTGTGLPYNEQF
v_gene: TRBV28; CDR3aa: ASSLEEGGRGYT
v_gene: TRBV6-1; CDR3aa: ASRQGARGGETQY
v_gene: TRBV30; CDR3aa: AWSKQGVPETQY
v_gene: TRBV19; CDR3aa: ASTAGGPLDTQY
v_gene: TRBV2; CDR3aa: ASSEPGTGNTGELF
v_gene: TRBV2; CDR3aa: AQASGGSTDTQY
v_gene: TRBV5-8; CDR3aa: ASSFRAGGGTDTQY
v_gene: TRBV27; CDR3aa: ASSPRINQPQH
v_gene: TRBV7-2; CDR3aa: ASSPDRGEQY
v_gene: TRBV25-1; CDR3aa: ASSASDRAGANVLT
v_gene: TRBV27; CDR3aa: ASSLDRVPVYEQY
v_gene: TRBV27; CDR3aa: ASSLRPGHGSGNTIY
v_gene: TRBV6-4; CDR3aa: ASSDEAGGADTQY
v_gene: TRBV18; CDR3aa: ASSPWGEGQDNEQF
v_gene: TRBV29-1; CDR3aa: SARDRAGGNEQF
v_gene: TRBV29-1; CDR3aa: SVVGTQVGGTQY
v_gene: TRBV4-2; CDR3aa: ASSQFRRTSGIYLNTGELF
v_gene: TRBV5-1; CDR3aa: ASSTTGMTNEKLF
v_gene: TRBV2; CDR3aa: ASSGAPGSEQY
v_gene: TRBV28; CDR3aa: AAEGSANEQF
v_gene: TRBV28; CDR3aa: AGKSGSGNTGELF
v_gene: TRBV19; CDR3aa: ASSPWTVIPGVGYEQY